This T cell receptor (beta chain) is from a study of Ad26.COV2.S vaccination and SARS-CoV-2 variants. Treatment defined: around 19 received Ad26.COV2.S at low or high dose, single or two shots; about 5 received placebo; per-sample allocation not given. Vaccine and placebo recipients were sampled on day 63 after the first injection. Only in-frame clones appear in the TCRdb table, and some are missing; sequencing was by immunoSEQ multiplex PCR. Among 200,000 to 250,000 clones listed, around 89% were seen once. Sequencing was performed on peripheral blood, taken in a trial of Ad26.COV2.S vaccine versus placebo. This sequence was found in a person between 18 and 65 years old who received the Ad26.COV2.S COVID-19 vaccine or a placebo.

CDR3 coding DNA: TGTGCCAGCAGCTTAGCGGATGACGGGGGGTTATATACGCAGTATTTT. It encodes CASSLADDGGLYTQYF. The V call is TRBV7-8, the J call TRBJ2-3, with 7 bases aligning to TRBD2. J was trimmed by 7 bases and V by 0 bases; bases with no gene match: 10. Germline CDR1 and CDR2: SGHVS and FQNEAQ. This CDR3 spans 16 amino acids. The variable domain in full, completed from reference TRBV7-8 and TRBJ2-3, reads GAGVSQSPRYKVAKRGQDVALRCDPISGHVSLFWYQQALGQGPEFLTYFQNEAQLDKSGLPSDRFFAERPEGSVSTLKIQRTQQEDSAVYLCASSLADDGGLYTQYFGPGTRLTVL.